This T cell receptor (beta chain) was obtained from a study of T cells expressing NK-cell markers (dated by TCRdb to between 2020 and 2021). About the investigation overall: Three sorted T-cell subsets (CD3+CD56+NKG2C+, CD3+CD56+NKG2C- and CD3+CD56-NKG2C+) from fewer than 10 donors had their TCR beta-chain repertoires profiled. Among the eight sequenced donors, seven were HCMV-seropositive and one was HCMV-seronegative. Randomly selected healthy volunteers, three men and five women, were used as the eight sequenced donors. Illumina HiSeq 2000/2500, MiSeq or NextSeq was used to sequence libraries as 2 x 150 bp reads. General study outcomes and caveats: Whether the expanded NKG2C-expressing T cell clones were specific for HCMV antigens was left unclear. Those dominant clonotypes were again the most abundant among CD3+CD56-NKG2C+ cells in a few donors, at roughly 28.3-60.1%. In roughly 6 donors, the dominant CD3+CD56+NKG2C+ clonotypes were among the top 10 CD8+ clonotypes and accounted for about 1.0-7.5% of CD8+ T cells.

HCMV serostatus was determined by detecting HCMV-specific IgG in serum with a commercial ELISA kit. Peripheral blood mononuclear cells were isolated from blood by Ficoll density gradient centrifugation. The cysteine opens and the phenylalanine closes a CDR3 of 16 amino acids. The entry carries no DNA sequence. CDR1 and CDR2 are read off the germline V gene as SGHNT and YENEEA. As to this clonotype: It lacks a known antigen.

TCRdb lists the instrument as Illumina HiSeq 2000. TCR beta cDNA libraries were made by 5'RACE template switching that added a universal primer site and unique molecular identifiers. cDNA synthesis was primed from the TCR beta constant segment, followed by two successive PCR amplification steps. Turning to the authors' computational methods: MIGEC handled demultiplexing of the reads and grouping by UMI, while MiTCR was used to assemble and quantify clonotypes. To exclude erroneous sequences, any TCR cDNA sequence not supported by at least two reads was discarded. The tcR package was used for downstream repertoire analysis, with clonotypes matched between fractions based on CDR3 nucleotide sequence plus V segment. VDJmatch was used to annotate antigen specificity against VDJdb, with one amino acid substitution in CDR3 permitted. Reprocessed by TCRdb, the reads give a single entry per CDR3 protein sequence, without DNA. The V and J calls and clone size are TCRdb's, not the authors'. The sample table includes some 150,000 distinct CDR3 sequences. The top ten clonotypes cover around a third of the sample.

This chain joins TRBV11-3 to TRBJ2-5; as DNA is missing, the TRBD1 call by TCRdb cannot be tested. This TCR was sampled from a woman aged 50 to 60 in good health. Donor details come from another sample of the same person, matched by shared clones. The sequenced sample consisted of blood T cells: a sorted CD56 or NKG2C T cell subset, CD4+ or CD8+ T cells, or bulk PBMC T cells (not recorded which). The CDR3 sequence is CASSSRQGELGETQYF. Extended through the reference TRBV11-3 and TRBJ2-5 proteins, this CDR3 yields the full variable domain: EAGVVQSPRYKIIEKKQPVAFWCNPISGHNTLYWYLQNLGQGPELLIRYENEEAVDDSQLPKDRFSAERLKGVDSTLKIQPAELGDSAVYLCASSSRQGELGETQYFGPGTRLLVL.